This T cell receptor beta chain was sequenced during a study of T cells after yellow fever vaccination. Study context: When fractions had low cell numbers, they were prepared with SMART-Seq v4 Ultra Low Input. Study-level points and caveats: A minor fraction of clonotypes spanned both CD4 and CD8 compartments. After the booster, 96% of CD4 and about nine tenths of CD8 primary-response clones were re-detected.

This clonotype was seen ten or more times. The antigen is unknown. Template-switching 5'RACE yielded the TCR cDNA; a universal primer site and UMIs were added in the process. TCRdb independently ran MiXCR on the 5' RACE reads; one entry per CDR3 protein. There are some 350,000 distinct CDR3 sequences in the sample; approximately 6% occur only once, and 15% lies in the top ten. Germline V gene data show CDR1 as DFQATT and CDR2 as SNEGSKA (reference sequence). The CDR3 sequence is 12 residues long. Trimming took off 3 bases at V and 3 bases at J, with 9 bases between the two ends. The sequence derives from a man younger than 40 who received the YFV17D yellow fever vaccine. The chain couples TRBV20-1 to TRBJ2-7, with D perhaps TRBD1 (6 bases). The sample consisted of PBMCs, taken 5 days after the yellow fever booster vaccination. DNA of the CDR3: TGCAGTGCTAGGGACAGCGGCTACGAGCAGTACTTC. Protein sequence: CSARDSGYEQYF.